The clone carrying this T cell receptor (beta chain) has just a few counts. The data derive from a study of T cells in Graves' hyperthyroidism and ophthalmopathy. Patients were aged 18 to 65, had disease duration under 2 months, and had newly diagnosed hyperthyroidism. Trimming took off 1 base at V and 6 bases at J, with 18 bases between the two ends. The CDR3 totals 16 residues. Germline V lookup: CDR1 MGHRA, CDR2 YSYEKL. TCR beta CDR3 sequences were amplified from RNA transcripts. During a first-round RT-PCR of the TCR CDR3, the HTBI primer set was used. One entry per CDR3 protein results from TCRdb running MiXCR on the multiplex PCR reads. The table has about 560,000 distinct CDR3 sequences, roughly a sixth seen once.

The sequenced material came from blood. V is TRBV4-1 and J is TRBJ1-1; tentative D call: TRBD1 (5 bases). The origin of this receptor is a woman aged 18-29 years with Graves' hyperthyroidism. CDR3 protein: CASSQVGDPPGPEAFF. The CDR3 nucleotides are TGCGCCAGCAGCCAAGTAGGGGACCCCCCTGGCCCTGAAGCTTTCTTT.